These T cell receptor beta chains were read from a single sample in a study of identical twins. A single record per CDR3 protein comes from TCRdb applying MiXCR to the 5' RACE reads. The sample holds around 340,000 distinct CDR3 sequences; around 9% are singletons and the top ten take more than 8%. The sequenced sample consisted of naive T cells sorted from blood. The receptor set was obtained from a woman in her forties or fifties in good health. The conserved cysteine and the conserved F or W are not part of the CDR3 here. The order of the fields is V gene, clone size, J gene, CDR3 protein. Not every row has a clone size; where given, it reads once, few, many or a size class.

v_gene: TRBV20-1
abundance: many
j_gene: TRBJ2-5
CDR3aa: SAHGTDQETQY

v_gene: TRBV7-9
abundance: NA
j_gene: TRBJ1-3
CDR3aa: ASGTVSGNTIY

v_gene: TRBV2
abundance: few
j_gene: TRBJ1-1
CDR3aa: ASSLSEITEAF

v_gene: TRBV6-5
abundance: many
j_gene: TRBJ2-1
CDR3aa: ASSYSWSLDNEQF

v_gene: TRBV5-1
abundance: many
j_gene: TRBJ2-3
CDR3aa: ASSIRDDTDTQY

v_gene: TRBV5-6
abundance: few
j_gene: TRBJ2-5
CDR3aa: ASSFRLEETQY

v_gene: TRBV29-1
abundance: few
j_gene: TRBJ2-5
CDR3aa: SVEWDGWRDPHFTQY

v_gene: TRBV6-5
abundance: few
j_gene: TRBJ1-2
CDR3aa: ASSPRDLYGYT

v_gene: TRBV7-2
abundance: NA
j_gene: TRBJ2-3
CDR3aa: ASSRLAGGSYTQY

v_gene: TRBV14
abundance: few
j_gene: TRBJ1-1
CDR3aa: ASSQLGQGGGTEAF

v_gene: TRBV7-9
abundance: many
j_gene: TRBJ2-1
CDR3aa: ASSGRGSGPQQF

v_gene: TRBV6-6
abundance: many
j_gene: TRBJ2-1
CDR3aa: ASRRREGAYNEQF

v_gene: TRBV5-1
abundance: many
j_gene: TRBJ2-3
CDR3aa: ASSLVHNSDTQY

v_gene: TRBV7-8
abundance: NA
j_gene: TRBJ2-5
CDR3aa: ASSLAGALSGRAGLWETQY

v_gene: TRBV11-2
abundance: NA
j_gene: TRBJ2-1
CDR3aa: ASSSLRSGLSSYNEQF

v_gene: TRBV12-3/TRBV12-4
abundance: many
j_gene: TRBJ1-1
CDR3aa: ASTWGRAGAF

v_gene: TRBV20-1
abundance: many
j_gene: TRBJ2-7
CDR3aa: SARNPNRLGEQY

v_gene: TRBV18
abundance: NA
j_gene: TRBJ1-2
CDR3aa: ASSPETGDYGYT

v_gene: TRBV20-1
abundance: few
j_gene: TRBJ2-5
CDR3aa: SARGGLGTQY

v_gene: TRBV5-1
abundance: many
j_gene: TRBJ2-1
CDR3aa: ASSFPRGRGAYNEQF

v_gene: TRBV12-3/TRBV12-4
abundance: few
j_gene: TRBJ1-5
CDR3aa: ASSLDRANQPQH

v_gene: TRBV12-3/TRBV12-4
abundance: few
j_gene: TRBJ2-7
CDR3aa: ASSSQEGVNEQY